Below are 24 T cell receptor beta chains sequenced from a single sample in a study of cytotoxic CD8 clonotypes in ibrutinib-treated CLL. TCRdb's copy holds only in-frame clones and misses some; the assay was immunoSEQ multiplex PCR. Altogether roughly 130,000 clones are present, roughly 90% being singletons, with the ten largest covering 10% to 12%. The starting material was PBMCs, obtained after 12 months of ibrutinib treatment. The receptors stem from a human donor with chronic lymphocytic leukemia.

Concerning this clone: One end of the junction does not line up with germline, which may come from a read error. The chain joins TRBV30 to TRBJ2-7; a weak D match, TRBD1 (6 bases). This CDR3 has 11 amino acids. Per the germline V gene, CDR1 is GTSNPN and CDR2 is SVGIG (reference sequence). The CDR3 sequence is CAWSVRDRLSF. CDR3 nucleotides: TGTGCCTGGAGTGTACGTGACAGGTTGTCCTTC.

The J gene is TRBJ1-1, the V gene TRBV15; 7 nucleotides agree with TRBD1. Germline CDR1 is LNHNV and CDR2 is YYDKDF (reference sequence). The length of the CDR3 is 18 residues. J lost 2 bases, V lost 8 bases, and 20 bases had no gene match. CDR3 bases: TGTGCCACCCGAAGGGGGCTTCGTGTGGGACGATTTAACACTGAAGCTTTCTTT. This encodes CATRRGLRVGRFNTEAFF.

The CDR3 nucleotides read TGTGCCAGCAGCACCCTGGGGGGCGCCCTTGAAGCTTTCTTT. Translated: CASSTLGGALEAFF. The V gene is TRBV6-5, the J gene TRBJ1-1, with D perhaps matching TRBD1 (6 bases). Trimming took 6 bases from V and 7 from J, leaving 18 bases between them. This CDR3 has 14 residues. Per the germline V gene, CDR1 is MNHEY and CDR2 is SVGAGI.

The rearrangement joins TRBV7-2 to TRBJ1-1; D unresolved. V lost 2 bases and J 1 base, leaving 8 bases between the germline ends. In germline, CDR1 is SGHTA, CDR2 FQGNSA. The CDR3 is made up of 14 amino acids. In DNA form, the CDR3 reads TGTGCCAGCAGCTTACCCCCGGAGAACACTGAAGCTTTCTTT. Translation gives CASSLPPENTEAFF. Full variable domain (missing parts from reference TRBV7-2 and TRBJ1-1): GAGVSQSPSNKVTEKGKDVELRCDPISGHTALYWYRQSLGQGLEFLIYFQGNSAPDKSGLPSDRFSAERTGGSVSTLTIQRTQQEDSAVYLCASSLPPENTEAFFGQGTRLTVV.

This clone was detected only once. The chain couples TRBV7-8 to TRBJ2-2; 10 bases map to TRBD2. The CDR3 is 14 residues long. Per the germline V gene, CDR1 is SGHVS and CDR2 is FQNEAQ. V lost 9 bases to trimming and J lost 6 bases; unmatched junction nucleotides: 7. CDR3 protein: CASLAGVVAGELFF. CDR3 nucleotides: TGTGCCAGTCTAGCGGGAGTGGTGGCCGGGGAGCTGTTTTTT.

This clone was seen once. V is TRBV7-9 and J is TRBJ2-2, with D tentatively TRBD1 (5 bases). Per the germline V gene, CDR1 is SEHNR and CDR2 is FQNEAQ (reference sequence). Trimming stripped 5 bases from V and 2 bases from J, with 15 bases between. This CDR3 is built from 16 residues. The CDR3 bases are TGTGCCAGCAGCGTCACAGGAGCCCTCAACACCGGGGAGCTGTTTTTT. It codes for CASSVTGALNTGELFF.

This rearrangement joins TRBV7-9 to TRBJ2-7; D tentatively reads TRBD1 or TRBD2 (5 bases each). CDR1 and CDR2 (germline): SEHNR, FQNEAQ (reference sequence). The V and J ends lost 1 base and 2 bases respectively, with 18 bases between them. The CDR3 extends over 17 amino acids. The CDR3 spells CASSLEGRAGRTYEQYF. The DNA for the CDR3 is TGTGCCAGCAGCTTAGAAGGTCGGGCAGGGAGAACCTACGAGCAGTACTTC.

The rearrangement uses TRBV11-2 and TRBJ2-5; D may be TRBD1 or TRBD2 (6 bases each). Trimming cost V 5 bases and J 5 bases, with 18 bases left between them. Per the germline V gene, CDR1 is SGHAT and CDR2 is FQNNGV. The length of the CDR3 is 15 residues. CDR3 nucleotide sequence: TGTGCCAGCAGCAACACCTGGGGGGCCAGGGAGACCCAGTACTTC. Amino acids: CASSNTWGARETQYF.

The V call is TRBV6-6, the J call TRBJ1-5, with D hard to call. CDR1 MNHNY and CDR2 SVGAGI come from the germline V gene (reference sequence). The V and J ends lost 6 bases and 5 bases respectively, with 14 bases between them. This CDR3 has 14 amino acids. The CDR3 protein is CASSSQGGYQPQHF. CDR3 DNA: TGTGCCAGCAGCTCGCAAGGAGGGTATCAGCCCCAGCATTTT.

This clone was picked up one time. The rearrangement links TRBV25-1 to TRBJ2-1; TRBD1 or TRBD2 may be the D gene (5 bases each). V lost 5 bases to trimming and J lost 5 bases, with 19 bases between them. Per germline, CDR1 MGHDK and CDR2 SYGVNS. The CDR3 sequence is 16 residues long. The CDR3 nucleotides are TGTGCCAGCAGTACATCCGGGGCTACCGGCGACAATGAGCAGTTCTTC. It specifies CASSTSGATGDNEQFF.

The genes are TRBV7-3 and TRBJ2-2; possible D gene TRBD1, 6 bases. This CDR3 has 15 amino acids. Trimming took off 3 bases at V and 7 bases at J, with 15 bases between the two ends. CDR1 and CDR2 (germline): SGHTA, FQGTGA. The CDR3 DNA is TGTGCCAGCAGCTTTGGTCAGGGGAACTTCGGGGAGCTGTTTTTT. It codes for CASSFGQGNFGELFF.

J is TRBJ2-3 and V is TRBV5-5; D gene unclear. The germline V gene has CDR1 SGHKS and CDR2 YYEKEE (reference sequence). V was clipped by 4 bases and J by 0 bases, with 6 bases between them. CDR3 size: 13 residues. The CDR3 sequence is CASSLGSTDTQYF. The CDR3 DNA is TGTGCCAGCAGCCTAGGGAGCACAGATACGCAGTATTTT.

The rearrangement joins TRBV5-5 to TRBJ2-3, with D hard to call. V was shortened by 5 bases and J by 0 bases, with 10 bases between the two germline ends. Per germline, CDR1 SGHKS and CDR2 YYEKEE (reference sequence). This CDR3 has 14 residues. CDR3 sequence (DNA): TGTGCCAGCAGGTTATTGGTCAGCACAGATACGCAGTATTTT. Encoded protein: CASRLLVSTDTQYF. The full variable domain, rest sourced from reference TRBV5-5 and TRBJ2-3, is DAGVTQSPTHLIKTRGQQVTLRCSPISGHKSVSWYQQVLGQGPQFIFQYYEKEERGRGNFPDRFSARQFPNYSSELNVNALLLGDSALYLCASRLLVSTDTQYFGPGTRLTVL.

This clone occurred once. V usage is TRBV7-9 and J usage is TRBJ2-3, with TRBD2 matching 10 bases. J gave up 6 bases and V 6 bases, and 15 bases lay outside the gene matches. This CDR3 is 17 amino acids long. Germline CDR1 is SEHNR and CDR2 is FQNEAQ (reference sequence). The CDR3 sequence is CASRSWSSGRAGDTQYF. The CDR3 nucleotides read TGTGCCAGCAGGTCCTGGTCCAGCGGGAGGGCCGGCGATACGCAGTATTTT.

V usage is TRBV28 and J usage is TRBJ2-3; D possibly matches TRBD1 or TRBD2 (5 bases each). Trimming removed 5 bases at V and 3 bases at J, with 15 bases between. This CDR3 comprises 15 residues. CDR1 and CDR2 (germline): MDHEN, SYDVKM. This CDR3 reads CASSRGFGATDTQYF. CDR3 DNA sequence: TGTGCCAGCAGTCGAGGGTTTGGGGCAACAGATACGCAGTATTTT.

The chain employs TRBV14 and TRBJ1-1, with no clear D. V lost 1 base and J 1 base, leaving 7 bases between the germline ends. Germline V gene sequence: CDR1 SGHDN, CDR2 FVKESK. The CDR3 runs 14 residues. CDR3 residues: CASSQVQQNTEAFF. The CDR3 bases are TGTGCCAGCAGCCAAGTTCAGCAGAACACTGAAGCTTTCTTT.

This sequence joins TRBV27 and TRBJ2-3; D tentatively fits TRBD1 or TRBD2 (5 bases each). V was clipped by 5 bases and J by 4 bases, with 7 bases between them. The CDR3 runs 12 residues. Germline CDR1 MNHEY, CDR2 SMNVEV (reference sequence). The CDR3 here is CASSRGADTQYF. The CDR3 region has the DNA TGTGCCAGCAGTAGGGGAGCAGATACGCAGTATTTT.

The rearrangement links TRBV28 to TRBJ1-6; D remains unclear. The germline V gene encodes CDR1 MDHEN and CDR2 SYDVKM. The CDR3 runs to 14 residues. V was clipped by 7 bases and J by 8 bases, with 15 bases between them. CDR3 nucleotides: TGTGCCAGCACCAGAAGGACGGACTATTCACCCCTCCACTTT. Translated, it gives CASTRRTDYSPLHF.

The sample holds one count of this clone. The CDR3 sequence: CASSPNPGGNEQFF. As DNA, the CDR3 is TGTGCCAGCAGTCCAAACCCAGGGGGGAATGAGCAGTTCTTC. This chain links TRBV5-4 with TRBJ2-1, with a weak D call TRBD1 (7 bases). The CDR3 is 14 amino acids. Trimming removed 5 bases at V and 7 bases at J, with 16 bases between. Germline V gene data show CDR1 as SGHNT and CDR2 as YYREEE (reference sequence).

V is TRBV9 and J is TRBJ1-4; D ambiguous. The CDR3 totals 15 residues. V was trimmed by 2 bases and J by 3 bases, leaving 11 bases between them. Looked up from germline, CDR1 is SGDLS and CDR2 is YYNGEE. The CDR3 DNA sequence: TGTGCCAGCAGCGTCGAAGGGCTGGCTAATGAAAAACTGTTTTTT. As protein: CASSVEGLANEKLFF.

The V and J genes are TRBV7-2 and TRBJ2-7; the match to TRBD2 covers 12 bases. This CDR3 comprises 16 residues. In germline, CDR1 is SGHTA, CDR2 FQGNSA. V dropped 2 bases and J dropped 3; count of bases not matched to a gene: 5. The CDR3 DNA follows: TGTGCCAGCAGCTTACTTGGACTAGCGGGAATCTACGAGCAGTACTTC. This codes for CASSLLGLAGIYEQYF.

This clone was seen once. The chain joins TRBV10-3 to TRBJ2-7; D is unresolved. Germline values: CDR1 ENHRY, CDR2 SYGVKD. The CDR3 runs to 14 residues. Trimming shortened V by 0 bases and J by 2 bases, and 8 bases separated the two germline ends. DNA of the CDR3: TGTGCCATCAGTGAGTCGTCAACAACCTACGAGCAGTACTTC. It codes for CAISESSTTYEQYF.

Only one count was recorded for this clone. V usage is TRBV5-1 and J usage is TRBJ2-5; TRBD2 matches at 8 bases. CDR3 size: 16 residues. After removal of 1 base from V and 5 bases from J, the junction contained 10 bases not matched to a gene. Germline V lookup: CDR1 SGHRS, CDR2 YFSETQ. The chain's CDR3 is CASSLNRGLAGETQYF. CDR3 bases: TGCGCCAGCAGCTTGAATAGAGGTCTAGCGGGTGAGACCCAGTACTTC. Looking up the rest from reference TRBV5-1 and TRBJ2-5 gives the full variable domain: KAGVTQTPRYLIKTRGQQVTLSCSPISGHRSVSWYQQTPGQGLQFLFEYFSETQRNKGNFPGRFSGRQFSNSRSEMNVSTLELGDSALYLCASSLNRGLAGETQYFGPGTRLLVL.

J is TRBJ2-7 and V is TRBV6-5, with 8 positions matching TRBD1. Germline assignment: CDR1 MNHEY and CDR2 SVGAGI. The CDR3 is 14 amino acids. V was clipped by 6 bases and J by 5 bases; unmatched bases: 9. The CDR3 sequence is CASSPDRVSHEQYF. The CDR3 bases are TGTGCCAGCAGCCCGGACAGGGTTTCCCACGAGCAGTACTTC.